In this sample, the clone carrying this TCR beta chain turned up once. Vbeta (60) and Jbeta (13) primers were used in the PCR. Only in-frame clones appear in the TCRdb table, and some are missing; sequencing was by immunoSEQ multiplex PCR. The sample carries some 67,000 clones, 80% to 90% recorded once. This specimen belongs to a study of cytomegalovirus exposure and HLA in healthy donors. CDR3 length: 14 residues. V dropped 6 bases and J dropped 4 bases, with 13 bases sitting between them. Germline V lookup: CDR1 SNHLY, CDR2 FYNNEI. V usage is TRBV2 and J usage is TRBJ1-5, with D possibly being TRBD1 (6 bases). This sequence was found in a woman younger than 45 in good health and CMV-seronegative. The sample comprised PBMCs. CDR3 nucleotide sequence: TGTGCCAGCAGCGATGGGACAACTAATCAGCCCCAGCATTTT. It translates to CASSDGTTNQPQHF.